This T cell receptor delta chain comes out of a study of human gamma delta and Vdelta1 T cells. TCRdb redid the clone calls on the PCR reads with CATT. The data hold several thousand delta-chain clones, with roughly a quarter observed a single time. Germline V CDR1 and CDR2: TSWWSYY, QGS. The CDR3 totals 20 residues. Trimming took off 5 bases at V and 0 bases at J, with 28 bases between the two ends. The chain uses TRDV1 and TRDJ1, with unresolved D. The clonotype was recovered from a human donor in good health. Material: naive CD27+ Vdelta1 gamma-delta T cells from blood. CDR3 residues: CALGNRKSHPAVGNTDKLIF. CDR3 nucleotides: TGTGCTCTTGGGAACCGAAAATCACACCCAGCCGTCGGGAACACCGATAAACTCATCTTT.